The 23 T cell receptor beta chains given below trace back to one sample, sequenced in a study of blood T cell repertoires in COVID-19. This table comes from immunoSEQ multiplex PCR, and its TCRdb copy is limited to in-frame clones, with some not included. This sample carries about 300,000 clones, around 87% of them seen once, and the ten largest clones take around 1.2%. The sequencing sample was made of peripheral blood. The receptors stem from an older man with acute or convalescent COVID-19.

This chain links TRBV28 with TRBJ2-5; 7 positions agree with TRBD1. The trim removed 7 bases at V and 1 base at J, leaving 3 bases unmatched. CDR3 length: 13 amino acids. Germline lookup yields CDR1 MDHEN and CDR2 SYDVKM. As DNA, the CDR3 is TGTGCCAGCATGACAGGGCCCCAAGAGACCCAGTACTTC. This gives the protein CASMTGPQETQYF.

V usage is TRBV23-1 and J usage is TRBJ1-6; maybe TRBD1 (6 bases). TRBV23-1 counts as an open reading frame of uncertain function. This CDR3 has 19 residues. V was trimmed by 4 bases and J by 4 bases, leaving 23 bases between them. The DNA for the CDR3 is TGCGCCAGCAGTCCGACTAAAAACCCAACAGGGCCTTATAATTCACCCCTCCACTTT. Residues: CASSPTKNPTGPYNSPLHF.

This chain joins TRBV15 and TRBJ2-1; 12 bases fit TRBD2. The CDR3 spans 17 residues. V lost 5 bases, J lost 5 bases, and 10 bases stayed unmatched. Germline CDR1 LNHNV, CDR2 YYDKDF (reference sequence). CDR3 region: CATSRSLTSGSNNEQFF. CDR3 DNA: TGTGCCACCAGCCGCTCCCTGACTAGCGGGAGCAACAATGAGCAGTTCTTC.

V gene TRBV3-1 (or the pseudogene TRBV3-2) combines with J gene TRBJ2-1, with 11 bases that match TRBD2. Germline V gene sequence: CDR1 LGHDT, CDR2 YNNKEL (reference sequence). The V and J ends lost 9 bases and 4 bases, in that order; junction bases with no gene match: 5. The CDR3 runs 14 residues. CDR3 amino acids: CASGTSGKYNEQFF. The CDR3 coding sequence is TGTGCCAGTGGGACTAGCGGAAAGTACAATGAGCAGTTCTTC.

J is TRBJ1-5 and V is TRBV6-4, with 11 bases aligning to TRBD1. The trim removed 2 bases at V and 3 bases at J, leaving 3 bases unmatched. The CDR3 is made up of 16 amino acids. Germline loops: CDR1 MRHNA, CDR2 SNTAGT. The CDR3 DNA sequence: TGTGCCAGCAGTGACCGGGACAGGGGGGACAATCAGCCCCAGCATTTT. This sequence encodes CASSDRDRGDNQPQHF.

This clone came up once. V is TRBV6-2 or TRBV6-3 and J is TRBJ2-7; TRBD2 matches 10 bases. Germline V gives CDR1 MNHEY, CDR2 SVGEGT. CDR3 length equals 15 residues. After removal of 7 bases from V and 3 bases from J, the junction contained 9 bases not matched to a gene. The CDR3 protein is CASNPSLAGVYEQYF. CDR3 DNA sequence: TGTGCCAGCAACCCCAGCCTAGCGGGGGTCTACGAGCAGTACTTC.

V gene TRBV28 combines with J gene TRBJ1-1; 9 bases are a match to TRBD1. This CDR3 comprises 16 residues. CDR1 is MDHEN and CDR2 is SYDVKM in the germline V gene. The V segment lost 4 bases and the J segment 4 bases; nucleotides outside the gene matches: 10. CDR3 loop: CASSSLRDRAGTEAFF. Here the CDR3 DNA reads TGTGCCAGCAGTTCACTCCGGGACAGGGCTGGCACTGAAGCTTTCTTT.

This clone was observed once. This chain links TRBV3-1 (or the pseudogene TRBV3-2) with TRBJ1-5; D ambiguous. Germline CDR1 LGHDT, CDR2 YNNKEL (reference sequence). The CDR3 has 15 residues. Trimming took off 3 bases at V and 2 bases at J, with 11 bases between the two ends. CDR3 protein: CASSQGIWGNQPQHF. The CDR3 DNA follows: TGTGCCAGCAGCCAGGGCATTTGGGGCAATCAGCCCCAGCATTTT.

The chain employs TRBV28 and TRBJ1-1; D perhaps matches TRBD1 (5 bases). Trimming stripped 1 base from V and 1 base from J, with 10 bases between. This CDR3 contains 15 residues. The germline CDR1 and CDR2 sequences are MDHEN and SYDVKM. The CDR3: CASSLFPGKNTEAFF. CDR3 nucleotides: TGTGCCAGCAGTTTATTCCCAGGGAAGAACACTGAAGCTTTCTTT.

This chain uses TRBV19 with TRBJ2-1, with 10 bases fitting TRBD2. The CDR3 length is 15 residues. Germline V gene sequence: CDR1 LNHDA, CDR2 SQIVND (reference sequence). V was clipped by 6 bases and J by 5 bases; unmatched bases: 7. In DNA form, the CDR3 reads TGTGCCAGTAGGACCCGGACTAGCGGCGACAATGAGCAGTTCTTC. It is translated as CASRTRTSGDNEQFF.

The chain is built from TRBV6-1 and TRBJ2-5; a weak D match, TRBD2 (5 bases). Per germline, CDR1 MNHNS and CDR2 SASEGT. The CDR3 loop spans 12 amino acids. V was clipped by 3 bases and J by 12 bases, with 14 bases between them. The CDR3: CASSDVLGAKYF. The DNA for the CDR3 is TGTGCCAGCAGTGATGTTTTGGGAGCAAAGTACTTC.

The CDR3 DNA reads TGTGCCAGCAGTTATGAGGGGGCATATGGCTACACCTTC. Protein: CASSYEGAYGYTF. The rearrangement uses TRBV12-3 or TRBV12-4 and TRBJ1-2; 7 positions agree with TRBD1. The CDR3 runs to 13 residues. With V trimmed by 4 bases and J by 5 bases, 4 bases remained unmatched.

This chain connects TRBV6-5 to TRBJ2-1, with D possibly being TRBD1 (5 bases). The CDR3 runs 15 residues. The germline CDR1 and CDR2 sequences are MNHEY and SVGAGI. V lost 6 bases and J lost 2, with 14 bases in between. CDR3 residues: CASRAGPRAYNEQFF. The CDR3 DNA follows: TGTGCCAGCAGGGCAGGGCCTAGGGCCTACAATGAGCAGTTCTTC.

The CDR3 bases are TGTGCCAGCAGTGTAAGCGGGGGGGCCGAGTTCTTC. This encodes CASSVSGGAEFF. This chain uses TRBV7-2 with TRBJ2-1; 10 nucleotides line up with TRBD2. Per germline, CDR1 SGHTA and CDR2 FQGNSA. This CDR3 region has 12 residues. With 6 bases clipped from V and 14 bases from J, the junction kept 7 bases outside the gene matches.

The chain uses TRBV7-8 and TRBJ2-7; TRBD2 aligns across 7 bases. This CDR3 has 18 residues. Germline loops: CDR1 SGHVS, CDR2 FQNEAQ. V gave up 5 bases and J gave up 1 base; unmatched junction bases: 17. This chain's CDR3 is CASSARLGREWGSYEQYF. The CDR3, as DNA: TGTGCCAGCAGCGCAAGATTAGGGAGGGAGTGGGGGTCCTACGAGCAGTACTTC.

The CDR3 sequence is CASSQGIGELFF. The CDR3 nucleotides are TGTGCCAGCAGTCAGGGGATCGGGGAGCTGTTTTTT. The J gene is TRBJ2-2, the V gene TRBV28; maybe TRBD1 (6 bases). V was shortened by 5 bases and J by 7 bases, with 8 bases between the two germline ends. CDR1 MDHEN and CDR2 SYDVKM come from the germline V gene. This CDR3 is 12 amino acids long.

The V gene is TRBV28, the J gene TRBJ1-3; TRBD1 aligns across 11 bases. The J segment lost 2 bases and the V segment lost 5 bases, leaving 5 bases of the junction unmatched. The germline V gene has CDR1 MDHEN and CDR2 SYDVKM. CDR3 length equals 16 residues. In DNA form, the CDR3 reads TGTGCCAGCAGTCCCGGGGACAGGGGGGCTGGAAACACCATATATTTT. Its protein product is CASSPGDRGAGNTIYF.

This clone has only one observation. The chain has TRBV5-1 and TRBJ1-6; TRBD1 agrees at 9 bases. The CDR3 covers 16 residues. Germline assignment: CDR1 SGHRS and CDR2 YFSETQ. The J segment lost 4 bases and the V segment lost 4 bases, leaving 6 bases of the junction unmatched. The DNA for the CDR3 is TGCGCCAGCAGCCCGAGGACAGGGGAGTATAATTCACCCCTCCACTTT. Translation gives CASSPRTGEYNSPLHF. The whole variable domain, remainder taken from reference TRBV5-1 and TRBJ1-6, is KAGVTQTPRYLIKTRGQQVTLSCSPISGHRSVSWYQQTPGQGLQFLFEYFSETQRNKGNFPGRFSGRQFSNSRSEMNVSTLELGDSALYLCASSPRTGEYNSPLHFGNGTRLTVT.

The chain is built from TRBV3-1 (or the pseudogene TRBV3-2) and TRBJ1-6; tentatively, D is TRBD1 (6 bases). The V and J ends lost 2 bases and 10 bases respectively, with 21 bases between them. The CDR3 totals 17 residues. The V gene's germline CDR1 is LGHDT and CDR2 YNNKEL (reference sequence). The CDR3 DNA is TGTGCCAGCAGCCAAAGAGGGGGGGGCGGATTAGGCTCACCCCTCCACTTT. It specifies CASSQRGGGGLGSPLHF.

This clone appeared once. In DNA, the CDR3 is TGCGCCATCCGGTTCTATGGCTACACCTTC. Translating it yields CAIRFYGYTF. The V gene is TRBV23-1, the J gene TRBJ1-2; D is undetermined. TRBV23-1 is an open reading frame, and its role is uncertain. V lost 10 bases and J 4 bases, leaving 7 bases between the germline ends. This CDR3 is built from 10 residues.

The CDR3 DNA reads as TGTGCCAGCAGTTTAGCTAGCGGGATTCAGTACTTC. As protein: CASSLASGIQYF. The chain links TRBV28 to TRBJ2-7; 9 positions match TRBD2. CDR1 MDHEN and CDR2 SYDVKM come from the germline V gene. After removal of 2 bases from V and 10 bases from J, the junction contained 3 bases not matched to a gene. CDR3 length: 12 amino acids. Looking up the rest from reference TRBV28 and TRBJ2-7 gives the full variable domain: DVKVTQSSRYLVKRTGEKVFLECVQDMDHENMFWYRQDPGLGLRLIYFSYDVKMKEKGDIPEGYSVSREKKERFSLILESASTNQTSMYLCASSLASGIQYFGPGTRLTVT.

The chain has TRBV28 and TRBJ1-2; 8 bases map to TRBD1. Germline CDR1 is MDHEN and CDR2 is SYDVKM. Trimming took 6 bases from V and 6 from J; bases not matched to a gene: 6. The CDR3 runs 13 residues. CDR3 bases: TGTGCCAGCAGGGTAGGACAGGGAGATGGCTACACCTTC. This codes for CASRVGQGDGYTF.

The table lists this clone with a count of one. The chain carries TRBV3-1 (or the pseudogene TRBV3-2) and TRBJ2-6, with 7 bases matching TRBD2. This CDR3 spans 20 amino acids. Germline CDR1 and CDR2: LGHDT and YNNKEL (reference sequence). J gave up 0 bases and V 1 base, and 12 bases lay outside the gene matches. The chain's CDR3 is CASSQGPQPRDYSGANVLTF. As DNA, the CDR3 is TGTGCCAGCAGCCAAGGTCCCCAGCCGCGGGACTACTCTGGGGCCAACGTCCTGACTTTC.